The clone carrying this T cell receptor (beta chain) has at least ten counts. Its antigen is unknown. Germline V lookup: CDR1 SEHNR, CDR2 FQNEAQ (reference sequence). Trimming stripped 1 base from V and 0 bases from J, with 7 bases between. The CDR3 has 14 residues. The TCR beta CDR3 regions underwent amplification using RNA transcripts as the source. First-round RT-PCR of the TCR CDR3 relied on the HTBI primer set. TCRdb processed the multiplex PCR reads anew with MiXCR; each CDR3 protein has one entry. The profile shows hundreds of thousands of distinct CDR3 sequences, roughly 14% of them singletons. Ophthalmopathy cases met thresholds of Clinical Activity Score at least 3, NOSPECS grade at least 4 and duration under 3 months. Patients showing uncontrolled infection, other autoimmune disease, pregnancy or lactation were ineligible. Clinical symptoms, serum thyroxine and TRAb, thyroid ultrasound and orbital computed tomography together formed the diagnostic basis.

These data are taken from a study of T cells in Graves' hyperthyroidism and ophthalmopathy. Study results and limitations: Appearing also in blood were most of the thyroid clonotypes expanded above 0.001.

Sequenced input: blood. The chain has TRBV7-9 and TRBJ2-7; D unclear. The source is a woman aged 35 to 49 with Graves' ophthalmopathy. The CDR3 DNA reads as TGTGCCAGCAGCTTAGGGCCCCTCTCCTACGAGCAGTACTTC. This gives the protein CASSLGPLSYEQYF. The complete variable domain, with remaining parts taken from reference TRBV7-9 and TRBJ2-7, reads DTGVSQNPRHKITKRGQNVTFRCDPISEHNRLYWYRQTLGQGPEFLTYFQNEAQLEKSRLLSDRFSAERPKGSFSTLEIQRTEQGDSAMYLCASSLGPLSYEQYFGPGTRLTVT.